These T cell receptor beta chains were read from a single sample in a study of identifying expanded T cells in peripheral blood. Clones were sequenced by immunoSEQ multiplex PCR, and TCRdb holds only the in-frame ones, with some missing. The data contain tens of thousands of clones, 82% of them singletons. Material: blood. The receptors originated from a person aged 18-70 years in good health. CDR3s include the opening cysteine and the closing phenylalanine or tryptophan. The order of the fields is CDR3 protein, CDR3 DNA, D gene, J gene, clone size, V gene. A D gene is named only where the DNA matches it firmly. The size of a clone is reported for some rows only, either as once, few or many, or as a class for expanded clones.

CASRDRGRLDGYTF,TGCGCCAGTCGGGACAGGGGGCGATTGGATGGCTACACCTTC,TRBD1,TRBJ1-2,-,TRBV5-1
CASSPLHSGNTIYF,TGTGCCAGCAGTCCTCTGCACTCTGGAAACACCATATATTTT,-,TRBJ1-3,-,TRBV2
CASSLVSGNYGYTF,TGCGCCAGCAGCTTGGTTTCAGGAAACTATGGCTACACCTTC,-,TRBJ1-2,few,TRBV5-1
CASSDMTSGRRTGELFF,TGTGCCAGCAGTGACATGACTAGCGGGAGACGGACCGGGGAGCTGTTTTTT,TRBD2,TRBJ2-2,-,TRBV6-4
CASSPTSGRGYTF,TGTGCCAGCAGCCCTACCTCCGGGAGAGGCTACACCTTC,-,TRBJ1-2,-,TRBV11-1
CAWSVSGGRGTEAFF,TGTGCCTGGAGTGTCAGCGGGGGGCGAGGAACTGAAGCTTTCTTT,-,TRBJ1-1,-,TRBV30
CASSKLRGGLYNEQFF,TGTGCCAGCAGCAAACTACGGGGGGGCCTTTACAATGAGCAGTTCTTC,-,TRBJ2-1,-,TRBV21-1
CASRGYEQYF,TGTGCCAGCAGGGGCTACGAGCAGTACTTC,-,TRBJ2-7,few,TRBV2
CASSVERGKGYNEQFF,TGTGCCAGCAGTGTAGAGCGCGGGAAGGGTTACAATGAGCAGTTCTTC,-,TRBJ2-1,-,TRBV6-1
CASSSAGGNQPQHF,TGTGCCAGCTCATCAGCAGGGGGCAATCAGCCCCAGCATTTT,-,TRBJ1-5,-,TRBV18
CTSSQDRNNEKLFF,TGCACCAGCAGCCAGGACAGGAATAATGAAAAACTGTTTTTT,-,TRBJ1-4,few,TRBV1
CASSRTSGVITDTQYF,TGTGCCAGCAGTCGGACTAGCGGGGTGATCACAGATACGCAGTATTTT,TRBD2,TRBJ2-3,-,TRBV9
CASSRLAGWGTDTQYF,TGTGCCAGCAGCAGACTAGCGGGATGGGGCACAGATACGCAGTATTTT,TRBD2,TRBJ2-3,-,TRBV11-3
CASFSADRRGEQFF,TGTGCCAGTTTTTCGGCGGATAGGCGGGGTGAGCAGTTCTTC,-,TRBJ2-1,-,TRBV19
CASSLDGQSNSPLHF,TGCGCCAGCAGCTTGGACGGACAGTCGAATTCACCCCTCCACTTT,-,TRBJ1-6,-,TRBV5-1
CASLNQGTYNSPLHF,TGTGCCAGCTTGAACCAGGGGACGTACAATTCACCCCTCCACTTT,-,TRBJ1-6,-,TRBV2
CAWSPRTWDDVRQPQHF,TGTGCCTGGAGTCCCCGGACCTGGGACGATGTGAGACAGCCCCAGCATTTT,-,TRBJ1-5,few,TRBV30
CASSIQGAGNTIYF,TGTGCCAGTAGTATACAGGGGGCTGGAAACACCATATATTTT,TRBD1,TRBJ1-3,-,TRBV19
CASSEFAGVGAFF,TGTGCCAGCAGTGAGTTTGCAGGGGTTGGAGCTTTCTTT,-,TRBJ1-1,-,TRBV6-1
CASSTTGGAGFNEQFF,TGCGCCAGCAGCACTACAGGGGGCGCTGGGTTCAATGAGCAGTTCTTC,TRBD1,TRBJ2-1,-,TRBV5-1
CASSIQDNQPQHF,TGTGCCAGTAGTATCCAGGATAATCAGCCCCAGCATTTT,-,TRBJ1-5,-,TRBV19
CASSVGATNEKLFF,TGTGCCAGCAGCGTGGGGGCAACTAATGAAAAACTGTTTTTT,-,TRBJ1-4,-,TRBV5-6
CASSDQFQETQYF,TGCGCCAGCAGTGATCAGTTCCAAGAGACCCAGTACTTC,-,TRBJ2-5,-,TRBV10-1
CASSAFDRGTTEAFF,TGTGCCAGCAGTGCGTTTGACAGGGGGACGACTGAAGCTTTCTTT,TRBD1,TRBJ1-1,-,TRBV6-5
CASSIDGNQPQHF,TGTGCCAGCAGTATCGACGGTAATCAGCCCCAGCATTTT,-,TRBJ1-5,few,TRBV2
CSVEPGLAYGYTF,TGCAGCGTTGAACCGGGCCTCGCCTATGGCTACACCTTC,-,TRBJ1-2,once,TRBV29-1
CASSEGYYGYTF,TGTGCCAGCTCGGAGGGGTACTATGGCTACACCTTC,-,TRBJ1-2,few,TRBV2
CASSLGTSGFTDTQYF,TGTGCCAGCAGCTTAGGGACTAGCGGGTTCACAGATACGCAGTATTTT,TRBD2,TRBJ2-3,-,TRBV13
CASSGQGAGEQYF,TGTGCCAGCAGTGGCCAGGGGGCCGGAGAGCAGTACTTC,TRBD1,TRBJ2-7,medium-sized,TRBV2
CASSESGGIADTQYF,TGCGCCAGCAGTGAGTCAGGGGGCATAGCAGATACGCAGTATTTT,TRBD1,TRBJ2-3,-,TRBV10-1
CSVEGTRQFF,TGCAGCGTTGAAGGGACAAGGCAGTTCTTC,-,TRBJ2-1,-,TRBV29-1
CASTARGDGEQFF,TGTGCCAGTACCGCGAGGGGCGACGGGGAGCAGTTCTTC,-,TRBJ2-1,-,TRBV19
CASRGLAGGPENIQYF,TGTGCCAGTCGAGGACTAGCGGGGGGGCCGGAAAACATTCAGTACTTC,TRBD2,TRBJ2-4,-,TRBV2
CASSLVNRGDGYTF,TGTGCCAGCAGCTTAGTAAACAGGGGGGATGGCTACACCTTC,TRBD1,TRBJ1-2,-,TRBV7-2
CASSHGGEQYF,TGTGCCAGCAGCCACGGTGGCGAGCAGTACTTC,-,TRBJ2-7,-,TRBV11-3
CASSSDRGRVEQFF,TGTGCCAGCAGCTCGGACAGGGGGAGGGTTGAGCAGTTCTTC,TRBD1,TRBJ2-1,once,TRBV7-2
CASCTRGWFYGYTF,TGCGCCAGCTGTACCAGGGGGTGGTTCTATGGCTACACCTTC,TRBD1,TRBJ1-2,-,TRBV23-1
CASSELAGGPGEQFF,TGCGCCAGCAGTGAACTAGCGGGAGGGCCTGGGGAGCAGTTCTTC,TRBD2,TRBJ2-1,-,TRBV10-2
CASRPTWSDTQYF,TGTGCCAGTAGACCCACGTGGTCAGATACGCAGTATTTT,-,TRBJ2-3,-,TRBV19
CASSRQGAYEQYF,TGTGCCAGCTCACGTCAGGGGGCCTACGAGCAGTACTTC,TRBD1,TRBJ2-7,-,TRBV18
CASRDRGLSDTQYF,TGTGCCAGTAGGGACAGGGGGCTCTCAGATACGCAGTATTTT,TRBD1,TRBJ2-3,few,TRBV19
CASSARLASSTDTQYF,TGTGCCAGCAGCGCCAGACTAGCGAGTAGCACAGATACGCAGTATTTT,TRBD2,TRBJ2-3,-,TRBV9
CASSRGTAQFF,TGTGCCAGCAGCCGCGGGACGGCTCAGTTCTTC,-,TRBJ2-1,once,TRBV7-9
CASSEHAWGAQFF,TGTGCCAGCAGTGAGCACGCCTGGGGCGCGCAGTTCTTC,-,TRBJ2-1,-,TRBV25-1
CASSLVVGSSTDTQYF,TGTGCCAGCAGCTTAGTCGTGGGTTCTAGCACAGATACGCAGTATTTT,-,TRBJ2-3,-,TRBV7-9
CASSLASGRGETQYF,TGTGCCAGCAGCTTGGCTAGCGGGAGAGGCGAGACCCAGTACTTC,TRBD2,TRBJ2-5,few,TRBV5-4
CASSLVDSYNSPLHF,TGTGCCAGCAGCTTAGTAGACAGCTATAATTCACCCCTCCACTTT,-,TRBJ1-6,-,TRBV7-9
CASTQGAVGDTQYF,TGTGCCAGTACACAGGGGGCCGTGGGAGATACGCAGTATTTT,TRBD1,TRBJ2-3,once,TRBV19
CASSLARREAYGYTF,TGTGCCAGCAGCTTGGCCAGGAGAGAGGCCTATGGCTACACCTTC,-,TRBJ1-2,-,TRBV5-4
CAISDGQTEAFF,TGTGCCATCAGTGACGGGCAAACTGAAGCTTTCTTT,-,TRBJ1-1,-,TRBV10-3
CAQKGPGGSYNEQFF,TGTGCTCAGAAAGGTCCAGGGGGGTCCTACAATGAGCAGTTCTTC,-,TRBJ2-1,once,TRBV11-3
CASHSEAGELFF,TGTGCCAGCCATTCAGAGGCCGGGGAGCTGTTTTTT,-,TRBJ2-2,-,TRBV18